These 10 T cell receptor beta chains share one sample of origin, sequenced in a study of CD8+ T cells in alopecia areata (dated by TCRdb to between 2017 and 2018). The time point label, read with the paper, signifies: baseline before oral tofacitinib. The library was generated by the immunoSEQ multiplex PCR assay. RNA was extracted from all samples and reverse transcribed into cDNA as template for TCR sequencing. The table comes from immuneACCESS by way of TCRdb, which keeps in-frame sequences with V and J called. Part of the clones is missing from these tables; in studies checked, under half for an unresolved V gene and the rest for unknown reasons. Across this sample there are roughly 250,000 clones, with under 80% seen only once. The top ten constitute approximately 1.2% of the sample. The sequenced sample was CD4+ T cells sorted from blood, obtained at week 0. Receptors were obtained from a human donor with alopecia areata.

This clone was picked up a small number of times. The J gene is TRBJ2-3, the V gene TRBV29-1; possibly TRBD1 or TRBD2 for D (5 bases each). This CDR3 has 12 residues. Germline V gene data show CDR1 as SQVTM and CDR2 as ANQGSEA. V gave up 7 bases and J gave up 1 base, with 9 bases separating them. DNA for the CDR3: TGCAGCGCCGGGACGGGCACAGATACGCAGTATTTT. Amino acids: CSAGTGTDTQYF.

The gene calls are TRBV5-1 and TRBJ2-6; no clear D gene. CDR3 length equals 15 residues. Germline V lookup: CDR1 SGHRS, CDR2 YFSETQ. Trimming shortened V by 4 bases and J by 0 bases, and 8 bases separated the two germline ends. CDR3 bases: TGCGCCAGCAGCCAAAGGGTCTCTGGGGCCAACGTCCTGACTTTC. Its translation is CASSQRVSGANVLTF.

This clone was detected once. The J gene is TRBJ1-5, the V gene TRBV29-1, with 7 bases fitting TRBD1. Trimming took 6 bases from V and 2 from J; bases not matched to a gene: 7. The length of the CDR3 is 14 residues. The germline CDR1 and CDR2 sequences are SQVTM and ANQGSEA. The CDR3 reads CSVSQGSGNQPQHF. Written as DNA, the CDR3 is TGCAGCGTGTCACAGGGGTCTGGCAATCAGCCCCAGCATTTT.

The gene calls are TRBV29-1 and TRBJ2-3, with TRBD2 as a possible D gene (5 bases). Trimming stripped 7 bases from V and 2 bases from J, with 10 bases between. Germline CDR1 is SQVTM and CDR2 is ANQGSEA. This CDR3 has 12 residues. Here the CDR3 DNA reads TGCAGCGCCGCCGGGGACACAGATACGCAGTATTTT. Translation: CSAAGDTDTQYF.

The chain couples TRBV29-1 to TRBJ1-1, with TRBD1 identical over 8 bases. V gave up 7 bases and J gave up 6 bases; unmatched junction bases: 7. This CDR3 is 12 amino acids long. The V gene's germline CDR1 is SQVTM and CDR2 ANQGSEA. The CDR3: CSGGTGGAEAFF. CDR3 in DNA: TGCAGCGGGGGGACAGGAGGCGCTGAAGCTTTCTTT.

The J gene is TRBJ2-5, the V gene TRBV25-1, with D possibly being TRBD1 (5 bases). This CDR3 spans 14 amino acids. CDR1 and CDR2 from the germline V gene are MGHDK and SYGVNS. The V end was cut by 1 base, the J end by 5 bases, with 11 bases between. CDR3 DNA: TGTGCCAGCAGTGAATCCAGGGTGGGCGAGACCCAGTACTTC. Protein: CASSESRVGETQYF.

The chain recombines TRBV18 with TRBJ2-5; D is ambiguous. Germline values: CDR1 KGHSH, CDR2 LQKENI. The CDR3 extends over 15 amino acids. V was pared by 2 bases and J by 4 bases, with 14 bases between. CDR3 sequence: CASSPSERSPETQYF. CDR3 in DNA: TGTGCCAGCTCACCATCGGAGAGATCCCCAGAGACCCAGTACTTC.

This chain links TRBV4-3 with TRBJ1-4; no definite D call. The germline CDR1 and CDR2 sequences are LGHNA and YSLEER. Trimming cost V 4 bases and J 8 bases, with 14 bases left between them. This CDR3 has 14 residues. The CDR3, as DNA: TGCGCCAGCAGCCTACATCCGACCGGGGAAAAACTGTTTTTT. Its translation is CASSLHPTGEKLFF.

CDR3 amino acids: CASNPEGTEAFF. The CDR3 DNA is TGTGCCAGCAATCCGGAGGGGACTGAAGCTTTCTTT. The rearrangement uses TRBV6-6 and TRBJ1-1; a weak D match, TRBD1 (5 bases). Germline V gene data show CDR1 as MNHNY and CDR2 as SVGAGI (reference sequence). Trimming removed 7 bases at V and 5 bases at J, with 11 bases between. This CDR3 is built from 12 residues.

The sample holds a few counts of this clone. The rearrangement uses TRBV5-1 and TRBJ2-5; D might be TRBD2 (5 bases). V lost 4 bases and J 0 bases, leaving 7 bases between the germline ends. The CDR3 spans 13 residues. Germline V CDR1 and CDR2: SGHRS, YFSETQ. The DNA of the CDR3 is TGCGCCAGCAGCCCGGACTACCAAGAGACCCAGTACTTC. Encoded protein: CASSPDYQETQYF.